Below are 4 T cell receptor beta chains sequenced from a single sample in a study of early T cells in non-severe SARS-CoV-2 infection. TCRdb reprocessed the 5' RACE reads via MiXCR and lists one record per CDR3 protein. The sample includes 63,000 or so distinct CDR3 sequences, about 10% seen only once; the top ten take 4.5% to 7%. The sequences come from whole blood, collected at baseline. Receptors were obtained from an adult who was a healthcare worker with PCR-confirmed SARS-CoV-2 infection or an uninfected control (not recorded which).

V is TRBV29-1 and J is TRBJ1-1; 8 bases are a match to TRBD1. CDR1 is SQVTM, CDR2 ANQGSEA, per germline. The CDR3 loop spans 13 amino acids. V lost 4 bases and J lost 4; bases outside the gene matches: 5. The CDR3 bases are TGCAGCGTTGCCCCGGGACAGGTCACTGAAGCTTTCTTT. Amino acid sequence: CSVAPGQVTEAFF.

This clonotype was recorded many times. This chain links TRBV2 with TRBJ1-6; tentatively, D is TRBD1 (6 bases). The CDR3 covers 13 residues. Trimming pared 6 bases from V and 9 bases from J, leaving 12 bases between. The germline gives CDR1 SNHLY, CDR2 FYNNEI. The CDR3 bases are TGTGCCAGCAGGACAGGCGACTTTTCACCCCTCCACTTT. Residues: CASRTGDFSPLHF.

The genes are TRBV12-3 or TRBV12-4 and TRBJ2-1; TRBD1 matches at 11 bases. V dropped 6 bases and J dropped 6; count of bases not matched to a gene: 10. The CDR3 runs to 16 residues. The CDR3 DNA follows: TGTGCCAGCAGCTCCCGGGACAGGGGGGTTGGCAATGAGCAGTTCTTC. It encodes CASSSRDRGVGNEQFF.

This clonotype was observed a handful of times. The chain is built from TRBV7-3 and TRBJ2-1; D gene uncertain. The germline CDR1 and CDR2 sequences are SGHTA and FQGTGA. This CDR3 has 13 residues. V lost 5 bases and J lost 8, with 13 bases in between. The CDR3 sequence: CASSPAVRYEQFF. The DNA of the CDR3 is TGTGCCAGCAGCCCCGCCGTTAGATATGAGCAGTTCTTC.